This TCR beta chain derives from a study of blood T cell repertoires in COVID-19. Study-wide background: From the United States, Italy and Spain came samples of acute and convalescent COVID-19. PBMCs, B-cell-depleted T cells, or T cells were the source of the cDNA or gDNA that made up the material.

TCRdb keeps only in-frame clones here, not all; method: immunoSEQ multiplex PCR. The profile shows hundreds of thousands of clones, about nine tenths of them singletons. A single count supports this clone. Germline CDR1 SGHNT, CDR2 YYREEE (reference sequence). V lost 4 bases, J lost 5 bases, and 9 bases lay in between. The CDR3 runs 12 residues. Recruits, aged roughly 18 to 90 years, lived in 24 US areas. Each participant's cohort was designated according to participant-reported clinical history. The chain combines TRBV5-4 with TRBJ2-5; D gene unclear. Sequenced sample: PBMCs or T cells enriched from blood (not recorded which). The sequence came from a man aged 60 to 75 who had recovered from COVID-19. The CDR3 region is CASSPRRETQYF. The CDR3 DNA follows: TGTGCCAGCAGCCCGCGGCGGGAGACCCAGTACTTC.